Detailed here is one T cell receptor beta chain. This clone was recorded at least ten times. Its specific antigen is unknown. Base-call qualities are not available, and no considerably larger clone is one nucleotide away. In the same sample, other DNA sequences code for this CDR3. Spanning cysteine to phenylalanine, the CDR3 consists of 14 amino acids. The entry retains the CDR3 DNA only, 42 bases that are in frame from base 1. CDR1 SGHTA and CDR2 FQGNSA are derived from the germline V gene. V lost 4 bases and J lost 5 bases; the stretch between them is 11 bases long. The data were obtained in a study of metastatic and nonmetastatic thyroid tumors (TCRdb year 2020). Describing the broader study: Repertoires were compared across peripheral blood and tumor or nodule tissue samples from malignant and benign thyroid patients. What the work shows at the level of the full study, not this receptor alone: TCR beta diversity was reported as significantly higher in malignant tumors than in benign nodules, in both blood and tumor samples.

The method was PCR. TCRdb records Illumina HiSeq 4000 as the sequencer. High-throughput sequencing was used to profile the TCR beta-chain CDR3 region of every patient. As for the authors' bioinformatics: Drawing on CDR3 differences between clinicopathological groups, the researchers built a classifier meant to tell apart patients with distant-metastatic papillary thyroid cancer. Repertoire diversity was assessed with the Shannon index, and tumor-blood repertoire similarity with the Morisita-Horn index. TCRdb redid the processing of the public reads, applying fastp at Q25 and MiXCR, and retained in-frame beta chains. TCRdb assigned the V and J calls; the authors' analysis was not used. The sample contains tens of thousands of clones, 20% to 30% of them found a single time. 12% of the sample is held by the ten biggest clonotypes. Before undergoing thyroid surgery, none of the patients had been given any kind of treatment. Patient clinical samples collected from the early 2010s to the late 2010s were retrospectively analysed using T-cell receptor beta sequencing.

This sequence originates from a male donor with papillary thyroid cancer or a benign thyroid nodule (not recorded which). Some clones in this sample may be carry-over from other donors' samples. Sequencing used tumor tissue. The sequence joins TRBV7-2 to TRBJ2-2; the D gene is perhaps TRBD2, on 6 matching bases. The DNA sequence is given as TGTGCCAGCAGCTCCGGGACTCTGACCGGGGAGCTGTTTTTT. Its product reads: CASSSGTLTGELFF.